This T cell receptor (beta chain) was recorded in a study of prognosis after radiotherapy for stage I lung cancer. This CDR3 is 16 amino acids long. The J segment lost 2 bases and the V segment lost 2 bases, leaving 10 bases of the junction unmatched. The germline V gene encodes CDR1 DFQATT and CDR2 SNEGSKA (reference sequence). It was by two-round multiplex PCR that TCR beta CDR3 was amplified from genomic DNA. First-round PCR employed TRBV- and TRBJ-specific primers for each gene. Via MiXCR, TCRdb re-called the multiplex PCR reads, giving one row per CDR3 protein. The repertoire holds over 11,000 distinct CDR3 sequences, with 30% as singletons. This clonotype came up many times.

Sequenced material: PBMCs, taken before or after stereotactic body radiation therapy (not recorded which). This receptor was identified in a donor of 50 years or more with non-small cell lung cancer. This chain links TRBV20-1 with TRBJ2-3; TRBD1 matches 7 bases. The CDR3 region is CSARPFLGQSTDTQYF. CDR3 in DNA: TGCAGTGCTAGACCGTTTTTGGGACAGTCCACAGATACGCAGTATTTT.